This TCR beta chain is drawn from a study of T cell responses to AZD1222 COVID-19 vaccine. Study-level information: It was second doses at about 4 or about 12 weeks that were pooled. Study observations and caveats: Spike-wide vaccine-associated CD4 TCRs dominated at 160-218 and 743-854. Only after the peak T cell response were repertoires sampled. Two AZD1222 doses significantly raised spike-specific TCR breadth and depth over controls.

Generated by immunoSEQ multiplex PCR, the TCRdb table keeps only in-frame clones and is missing some. The sample holds more than 120,000 clones, 85% to 95% seen once. This clone was counted a single time. Its antigen is unidentified. The sequenced sample was peripheral blood, obtained on day 0 of AZD1222 vaccination. This TCR was sampled from an adult in good health.

The CDR3 region has the DNA TGTGCCAGTCATAGACAGGGGCAAGGAACGCCCCTCCACTTT. It encodes CASHRQGQGTPLHF. The chain has TRBV7-2 and TRBJ1-6, with TRBD1 identical over 8 bases. Germline V gene data show CDR1 as SGHTA and CDR2 as FQGNSA. The CDR3 has 14 residues. Germline trimming cut 9 bases from V and 13 bases from J; bases unmatched to any gene: 14.